The 13 T cell receptor beta chains below were found in one sample sequenced in a study of T-cell memory formation after mild COVID-19. Via MiXCR, TCRdb re-called the 5' RACE reads, giving one row per CDR3 protein. The sample yields roughly 310,000 distinct CDR3 sequences, less than 20% seen once. The sequencing sample was made of PBMCs or a T cell subset sorted from them (not recorded which). The receptor set was obtained from a young man who had mild COVID-19 (a few samples of this study predate the infection). Cell type and time point are not known.

This clonotype occurred a few times. The chain carries TRBV7-2 and TRBJ1-2; D possibly corresponds to TRBD1 (6 bases). Between the trimmed V and J ends, which lost 10 bases and 5 bases, there was a span of 23 bases. The CDR3 runs 15 residues. The germline V gene encodes CDR1 SGHTA and CDR2 FQGNSA. In DNA, the CDR3 is TGTGCCATCCCAAGGACCCGAAGGGGGGGTTATGGCTACACCTTC. It encodes CAIPRTRRGGYGYTF.

This clonotype was seen more than once but under ten times. The chain recombines TRBV12-3 or TRBV12-4 with TRBJ1-5; perhaps TRBD1 as D (5 bases). Trimming cost V 2 bases and J 3 bases, with 8 bases left between them. This CDR3 has 14 residues. The CDR3 DNA is TGTGCCAGCAGTTTACTCAGGGACAATCAGCCCCAGCATTTT. Its translation: CASSLLRDNQPQHF.

V and J are TRBV25-1 and TRBJ1-1, with TRBD1 as a possible D gene (5 bases). The CDR3 is 13 residues long. Germline V gene data show CDR1 as MGHDK and CDR2 as SYGVNS. Trimming stripped 5 bases from V and 4 bases from J, with 11 bases between. DNA for the CDR3: TGTGCCAGCAGTAAGGGGTTCGGCACTGAAGCTTTCTTT. Translating gives CASSKGFGTEAFF.

The V call is TRBV4-1, the J call TRBJ1-6; D remains unclear. The CDR3 totals 15 residues. V shed 1 base and J shed 5 bases, with 9 bases lying between them. CDR1 MGHRA and CDR2 YSYEKL come from the germline V gene. The CDR3 nucleotides are TGCGCCAGCAGCCAAGCGGGTTTAAATAATTCACCCCTCCACTTT. This gives the protein CASSQAGLNNSPLHF.

In its sample, this clonotype was seen a few times. The V and J genes are TRBV4-1 and TRBJ2-1, with D perhaps TRBD2 (7 bases). The CDR3 sequence is 14 residues long. Germline loops: CDR1 MGHRA, CDR2 YSYEKL. V dropped 3 bases and J dropped 5 bases, with 11 bases sitting between them. In DNA, the CDR3 is TGCGCCAGCAGCCATCGGGGGGCGGACAATGAGCAGTTCTTC. Its translation is CASSHRGADNEQFF.

This clonotype was detected only a few times. The chain employs TRBV4-2 and TRBJ1-6; D remains unclear. Trimming took off 0 bases at V and 10 bases at J, with 7 bases between the two ends. From germline, CDR1 is LGHNA and CDR2 YNFKEQ. The length of the CDR3 is 13 residues. CDR3 bases: TGTGCCAGCAGCCAAGATCAAGGATCACCCCTCCACTTT. It codes for CASSQDQGSPLHF.

There are a few counts of this clonotype. The rearrangement links TRBV4-1 to TRBJ1-5, with no clear D. The V end lost 2 bases, the J end lost 7 bases, and 12 bases lay between the germline ends. Per the germline V gene, CDR1 is MGHRA and CDR2 is YSYEKL. This CDR3 has 14 residues. The CDR3 DNA follows: TGCGCCAGCAGCCAAAATAAGGGATCCCAGCCCCAGCATTTT. This translates into CASSQNKGSQPQHF.

This clonotype was found many times. This chain joins TRBV4-3 and TRBJ1-5; D gene unclear. Trimming cost V 0 bases and J 0 bases, with 21 bases left between them. The CDR3 has 20 amino acids. CDR1 and CDR2 (germline): LGHNA, YSLEER. CDR3 in DNA: TGCGCCAGCAGCCAAGATATCGGGATCTCGAGGTTGCATAGCAATCAGCCCCAGCATTTT. It specifies CASSQDIGISRLHSNQPQHF.

This clonotype has ten or more counts. J is TRBJ2-1 and V is TRBV5-1, with D possibly TRBD1 on 5 matching bases. Trimming left V 0 bases short and J 8 bases short, with 9 bases between. The CDR3 spans 13 residues. Germline V gives CDR1 SGHRS, CDR2 YFSETQ. The CDR3 spells CASSLDRNDEQFF. The CDR3 DNA follows: TGCGCCAGCAGCTTGGACAGGAATGATGAGCAGTTCTTC. The full variable domain, with the rest looked up from reference TRBV5-1 and TRBJ2-1, is KAGVTQTPRYLIKTRGQQVTLSCSPISGHRSVSWYQQTPGQGLQFLFEYFSETQRNKGNFPGRFSGRQFSNSRSEMNVSTLELGDSALYLCASSLDRNDEQFFGPGTRLTVL.

The J gene is TRBJ1-2, the V gene TRBV24-1, with D possibly TRBD1 on 5 matching bases. Germline values: CDR1 KGHDR, CDR2 SFDVKD. V dropped 2 bases and J dropped 1 base, with 13 bases sitting between them. This CDR3 contains 16 residues. Here the CDR3 reads CATSDYWTGRNYGYTF. The CDR3 DNA is TGTGCCACCAGTGATTATTGGACGGGACGTAACTATGGCTACACCTTC.

CDR3 DNA sequence: TGTGCCAGCAGCCGGCCGATAGCGGGGGCTCACTACGAGCAGTACGTC. Protein sequence: CASSRPIAGAHYEQYV. The V gene is TRBV3-1, the J gene TRBJ2-7, with 9 bases aligning to TRBD2. There are 16 residues in the CDR3. In germline, CDR1 is LGHDT, CDR2 YNNKEL (reference sequence). The junction had 10 bases not matched to a gene; V was cut back by 4 bases and J by 3 bases.

This sequence joins TRBV6-5 and TRBJ1-6, with D unclear. The V end was cut by 4 bases, the J end by 7 bases, with 11 bases between. There are 14 residues in the CDR3. CDR1 is MNHEY and CDR2 is SVGAGI in the germline V gene. The CDR3 bases are TGTGCCAGCAGTTCGTCGGCAGGAAATTCACCCCTCCACTTT. The encoded protein is CASSSSAGNSPLHF.

The V call is TRBV12-3 or TRBV12-4, the J call TRBJ1-2; 7 nucleotides agree with TRBD1. This CDR3 contains 16 residues. V gave up 8 bases and J gave up 4 bases; unmatched junction bases: 16. The CDR3 DNA reads TGTGCCAGCGGATTAGGGACAGCTCAGCATTTCTATGGCTACACCTTC. Translating gives CASGLGTAQHFYGYTF.